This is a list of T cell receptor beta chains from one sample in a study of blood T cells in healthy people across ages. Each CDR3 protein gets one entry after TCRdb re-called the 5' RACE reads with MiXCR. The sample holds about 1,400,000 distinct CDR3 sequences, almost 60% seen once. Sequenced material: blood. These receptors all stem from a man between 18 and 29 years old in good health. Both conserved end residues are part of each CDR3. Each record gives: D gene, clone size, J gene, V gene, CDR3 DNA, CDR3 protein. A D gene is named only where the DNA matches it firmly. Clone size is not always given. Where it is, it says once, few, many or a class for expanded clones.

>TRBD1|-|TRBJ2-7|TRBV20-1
TGCAGTGCTAGAGAGCTACAGGGGGACTCATACGAGCAGTACTTC
CSARELQGDSYEQYF
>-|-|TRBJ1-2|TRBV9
TGTGCCAGCAGCGACGGCGCGGCAAACTATGGCTACACCTTC
CASSDGAANYGYTF
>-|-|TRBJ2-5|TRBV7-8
TGTGCCAGCAGCCCCCCATACGGGGGGCGAAGGGAGACCCAGTACTTC
CASSPPYGGRRETQYF
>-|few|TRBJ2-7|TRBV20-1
TGCAGTGCCCCCGACAGGAACTCCTACGAGCAGTACTTC
CSAPDRNSYEQYF
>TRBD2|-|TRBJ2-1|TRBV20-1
TGCAGTGCTAGAGAAGTAGACGGGGGGGACAATGAGCAGTTCTTC
CSAREVDGGDNEQFF
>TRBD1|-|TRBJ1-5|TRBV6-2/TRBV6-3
TGTGCCAGTGGGTTACTTTCGGGCAGGGGGCAGGGACAGCCCCAGCATTTT
CASGLLSGRGQGQPQHF
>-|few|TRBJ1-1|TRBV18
TGTGCCAGCTCCCCGAGCAGGGGAGAGAACACTGAAGCTTTCTTT
CASSPSRGENTEAFF
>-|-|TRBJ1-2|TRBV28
TGTGCCAGCAGTTTAGCCGGGGTTTCTATTGGCTACACCTTC
CASSLAGVSIGYTF
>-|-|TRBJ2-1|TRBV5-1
TGCGCCAGCAGCTTGGATCACAGCTCCTACAATGAGCAGTTCTTC
CASSLDHSSYNEQFF
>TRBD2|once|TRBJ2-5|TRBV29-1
TGCAGCGTCCCGACTAGCGGGAGGGCCAGGACCCAGTACTTC
CSVPTSGRARTQYF
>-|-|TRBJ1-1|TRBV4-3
TGCGCCAGCAGCCCGGGGAGCACACAGAGCACTGAAGCTTTCTTT
CASSPGSTQSTEAFF
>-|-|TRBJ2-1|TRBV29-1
TGCAGCGTTCAAGAACAGTGGTTTCCTAGCTCCTACAATGAGCAGTTCTTC
CSVQEQWFPSSYNEQFF
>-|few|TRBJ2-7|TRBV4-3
TGCGCCAGCAGCCATGGGGCCGGTGCCGGTGGATCCTACGAGCAGTACTTC
CASSHGAGAGGSYEQYF
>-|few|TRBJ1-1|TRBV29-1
TGCAGCGTTGAACCCGACTGGGTGAACACTGAAGCTTTCTTT
CSVEPDWVNTEAFF
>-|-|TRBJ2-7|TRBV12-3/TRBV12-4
TGTGCCAGCAGTACACAGGGCTTTCGCAATGAGCAGTACTTC
CASSTQGFRNEQYF
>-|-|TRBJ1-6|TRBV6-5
TGTGCCAGCAGTTACTCGAAGGGTGGATTTTCACCCCTCCACTTT
CASSYSKGGFSPLHF
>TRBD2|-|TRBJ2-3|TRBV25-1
TGTGCCAGCAGTGAAGCTAGCGGGGGCCTTAGCACAGATACGCAGTATTTT
CASSEASGGLSTDTQYF
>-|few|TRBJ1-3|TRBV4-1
TGCGCCAGCAGCCCCCCGCACAGCTCTGGAAACACCATATATTTT
CASSPPHSSGNTIYF
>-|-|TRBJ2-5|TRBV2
TGTGCCAGCATCGAGGGGATCCGGGAGACCCAGTACTTC
CASIEGIRETQYF
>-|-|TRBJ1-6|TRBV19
TGTGCCAGTAGTCCATCGGAATCACCCCTCCACTTT
CASSPSESPLHF
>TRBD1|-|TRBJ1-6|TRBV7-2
TGTGCCAGCAGCTTCCTACAGGGGCCGACTTCTAATTCACCCCTCCACTTT
CASSFLQGPTSNSPLHF
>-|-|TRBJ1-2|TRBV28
TGTGCCAGCAGTTTGTACGGGACATCCGACTATGGCTACACCTTC
CASSLYGTSDYGYTF
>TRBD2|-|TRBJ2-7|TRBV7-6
TGTGCCAGCAGCTTAGCCGCTTCTAGCGGGGGTTTCTCCTACGAGCAGTACTTC
CASSLAASSGGFSYEQYF
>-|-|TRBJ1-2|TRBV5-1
TGCGCCAGCAGCTTGGTAGGGGCAGGGCTCGGCTACACCTTC
CASSLVGAGLGYTF
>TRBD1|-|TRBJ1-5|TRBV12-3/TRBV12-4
TGTGCCAGCAGTTTCCGGGACAGGCCCTATCAGCCCCAGCATTTT
CASSFRDRPYQPQHF
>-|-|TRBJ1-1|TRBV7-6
TGTGCCAGCACCTTAGGGGGTCTCGGGACTGAAGCTTTCTTT
CASTLGGLGTEAFF
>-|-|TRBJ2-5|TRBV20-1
TGCAGTGCTGGTGGGACCACCGAAGAGACCCAGTACTTC
CSAGGTTEETQYF
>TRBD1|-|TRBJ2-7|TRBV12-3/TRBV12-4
TGTGCCAGCAGTGCTTACGGGACAGGCTACGAGCAGTACTTC
CASSAYGTGYEQYF
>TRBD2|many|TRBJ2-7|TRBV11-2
TGTGCCAGCAGCTTAGGTCCCAGGACTAGCTTCTACGAGCAGTACTTC
CASSLGPRTSFYEQYF
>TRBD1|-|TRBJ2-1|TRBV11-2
TGTGCCAGCAGCTTAGATCGGTGGACAGGAATGGGTTTCTACAATGAGCAGTTCTTC
CASSLDRWTGMGFYNEQFF
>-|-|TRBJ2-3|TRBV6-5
TGTGCCAGCAGCCAACAGGGACCCATGGATACGCAGTATTTT
CASSQQGPMDTQYF
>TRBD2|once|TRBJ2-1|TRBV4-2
TGTGCCAGCAGCCCGTCCTATGGGACTAGCGTTTACAATGAGCAGTTCTTC
CASSPSYGTSVYNEQFF
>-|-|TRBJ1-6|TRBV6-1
TGTGCCAGCAGTGAAGAATGGACAGCCGGGGATTCACCCCTCCACTTT
CASSEEWTAGDSPLHF
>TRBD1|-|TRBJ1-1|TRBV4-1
TGCGCCAGCAGCCAAGCTACAGGGGGCACTGAAGCTTTCTTT
CASSQATGGTEAFF
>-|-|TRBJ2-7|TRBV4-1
TGCGCCAGCAGCCAAGATTGGCTCTACGAGCAGTACTTC
CASSQDWLYEQYF
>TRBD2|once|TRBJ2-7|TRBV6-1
TGTGCCAGCAGCACGGGACTAGCGGGAGGGAGCTCCTACAATGAGCAGTACTTC
CASSTGLAGGSSYNEQYF
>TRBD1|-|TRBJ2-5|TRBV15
TGTGCCACCAGCATGGGACAGCAGGAAGAGACCCAGTACTTC
CATSMGQQEETQYF
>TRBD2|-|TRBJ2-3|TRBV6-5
TGTGCCAGCAGTTCCCTCCCAGGTGGCGGGGGTAGCACAGATACGCAGTATTTT
CASSSLPGGGGSTDTQYF
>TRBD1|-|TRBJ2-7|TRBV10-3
TGTGCCATCAGTCCGGGACAGGTTCTCCTATCCTACGAGCAGTACTTC
CAISPGQVLLSYEQYF
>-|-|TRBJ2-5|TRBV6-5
TGTGCCAGCAGTTACCTCACTAGTTCCGAGACCCAGTACTTC
CASSYLTSSETQYF
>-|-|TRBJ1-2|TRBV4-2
TGTGCCAGCAGCCAAGTGGGAACCGACTATTACACCTTC
CASSQVGTDYYTF
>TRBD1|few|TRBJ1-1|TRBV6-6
TGTGCCAGCACGGATAGGACAGGGGGCTTCACTGAAGCTTTCTTT
CASTDRTGGFTEAFF
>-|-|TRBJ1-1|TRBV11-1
TGTGCCAGCAGCTTAGATGATTTAGACAGGTACACTGAAGCTTTCTTT
CASSLDDLDRYTEAFF
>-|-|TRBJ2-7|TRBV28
TGTGCCTCTTACAGGGCGGGCAGGCAGACCTACGAGCAGTACTTC
CASYRAGRQTYEQYF
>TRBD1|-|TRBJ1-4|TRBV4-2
TGTGCCAGCAGCTACCCAGGGGGCCCTAATGAAAAACTGTTTTTT
CASSYPGGPNEKLFF
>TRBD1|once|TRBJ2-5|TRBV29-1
TGCGGCGTTGGACAGGGGCAGGAGACCCAGTACTTC
CGVGQGQETQYF
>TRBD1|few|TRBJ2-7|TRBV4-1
TGCGCCAGCAGCCAAGAGGCCGGGACAGCGGCCTACGAGCAGTACTTC
CASSQEAGTAAYEQYF
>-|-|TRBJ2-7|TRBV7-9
TGTGCCAGCAGCTTAGCCACAGGGTTTTGGTACTTC
CASSLATGFWYF
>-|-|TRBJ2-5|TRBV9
TGTGCCAGCAACCGGGGTGGGTCCCAAGAGACCCAGTACTTC
CASNRGGSQETQYF
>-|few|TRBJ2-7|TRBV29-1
TGCAGCGTTGTCGCAGGGGACACCTACGAGCAGTACTTC
CSVVAGDTYEQYF
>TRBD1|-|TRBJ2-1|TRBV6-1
TGTGCCAGCAGTGAACCGGGACAGGGCATCAATGAGCAGTTCTTC
CASSEPGQGINEQFF
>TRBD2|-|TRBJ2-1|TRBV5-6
TGTGCCAGCAGCGCCGGGACTAGCACTGAGCAGTTCTTC
CASSAGTSTEQFF
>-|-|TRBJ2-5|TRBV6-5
TGTGCCAGCAGTTACTACCTCCCGGGGTACCAAGAGACCCAGTACTTC
CASSYYLPGYQETQYF